Following are 5 T cell receptor beta chains from one sample sequenced in a study of blood T cell repertoires in COVID-19. The data were produced by immunoSEQ multiplex PCR, yet TCRdb's version contains in-frame clones alone and is incomplete. This table holds fewer than 450,000 clones, roughly nine tenths found once. Source material: PBMCs or T cells enriched from blood (not recorded which). These receptors all come from a woman aged 30 to 39 who had recovered from COVID-19.

V is TRBV5-4 and J is TRBJ2-3, with TRBD2 matching 14 bases. The CDR3 loop spans 18 amino acids. Trimming cost V 4 bases and J 3 bases; bases outside gene matches: 10. CDR1 and CDR2 from the germline V gene are SGHNT and YYREEE (reference sequence). Written as DNA, the CDR3 is TGTGCCAGCAGCACCGGGACTAGCGGGGGATTTTCTACAGATACGCAGTATTTT. This encodes CASSTGTSGGFSTDTQYF.

The rearrangement uses TRBV4-1 and TRBJ1-5; D gene uncertain. Germline CDR1 is MGHRA and CDR2 is YSYEKL. Between the trimmed V and J ends, which lost 3 bases and 6 bases, there was a span of 18 bases. CDR3 size: 16 residues. The CDR3, as DNA: TGCGCCAGCAGCCAGCGATTTTTAGGAGGTGGTCAGCCCCAGCATTTT. It encodes CASSQRFLGGGQPQHF.

V gene TRBV14 combines with J gene TRBJ2-7; 11 bases match TRBD2. The V gene end was trimmed by 1 base and the J gene end by 2 bases; junction bases not matched to a gene: 10. Germline lookup yields CDR1 SGHDN and CDR2 FVKESK. The CDR3 has 18 residues. The CDR3 sequence is CASSQVPQTSGAPYEQYF. DNA for the CDR3: TGTGCCAGCAGCCAAGTTCCCCAGACTAGCGGGGCTCCCTACGAGCAGTACTTC.

CDR3 region: CASSSPSGVISTDTQYF. CDR3 DNA sequence: TGTGCCAGCAGTTCACCCTCAGGGGTAATTAGCACAGATACGCAGTATTTT. The chain has TRBV28 and TRBJ2-3, with D possibly matching TRBD1 (6 bases). CDR1 is MDHEN and CDR2 is SYDVKM in the germline V gene. With 4 bases removed from V and 0 bases from J, the gap between germline ends came to 17 bases. The CDR3 extends over 17 amino acids. Complete variable domain (other parts from reference TRBV28 and TRBJ2-3): DVKVTQSSRYLVKRTGEKVFLECVQDMDHENMFWYRQDPGLGLRLIYFSYDVKMKEKGDIPEGYSVSREKKERFSLILESASTNQTSMYLCASSSPSGVISTDTQYFGPGTRLTVL.

V is TRBV19 and J is TRBJ1-5; 7 bases align to TRBD1. V trimming: 1 base; J trimming: 3 bases; junction bases outside the gene matches: 12. CDR3 length: 18 residues. CDR1 LNHDA and CDR2 SQIVND come from the germline V gene (reference sequence). CDR3 DNA sequence: TGTGCCAGTAGTATAGCATTGGACAGGCTTGGTTTCAATCAGCCCCAGCATTTT. It specifies CASSIALDRLGFNQPQHF.